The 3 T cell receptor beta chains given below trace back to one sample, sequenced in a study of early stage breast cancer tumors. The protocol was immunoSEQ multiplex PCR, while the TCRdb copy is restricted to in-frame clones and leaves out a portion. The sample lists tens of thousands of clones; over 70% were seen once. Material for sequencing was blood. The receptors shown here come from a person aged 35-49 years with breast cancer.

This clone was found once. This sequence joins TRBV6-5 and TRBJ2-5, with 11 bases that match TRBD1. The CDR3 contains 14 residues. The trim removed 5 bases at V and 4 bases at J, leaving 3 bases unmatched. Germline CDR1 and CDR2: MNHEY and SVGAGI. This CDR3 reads CASSTGTGGETQYF. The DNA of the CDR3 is TGTGCCAGCAGTACAGGGACAGGGGGAGAGACCCAGTACTTC.

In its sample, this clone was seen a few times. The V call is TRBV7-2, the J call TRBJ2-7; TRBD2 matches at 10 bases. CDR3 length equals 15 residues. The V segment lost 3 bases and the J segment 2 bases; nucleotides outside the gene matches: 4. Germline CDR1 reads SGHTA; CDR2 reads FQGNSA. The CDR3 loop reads CASSFGAGGPYEQYF. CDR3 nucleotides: TGTGCCAGCAGCTTCGGAGCGGGGGGGCCCTACGAGCAGTACTTC.

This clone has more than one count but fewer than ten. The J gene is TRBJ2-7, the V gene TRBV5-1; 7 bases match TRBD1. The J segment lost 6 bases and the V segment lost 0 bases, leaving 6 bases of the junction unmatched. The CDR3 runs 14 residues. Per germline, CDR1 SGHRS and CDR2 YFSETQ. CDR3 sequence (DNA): TGCGCCAGCAGCTTGGTCGGGACAGTTCGCGAGCAGTACTTC. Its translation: CASSLVGTVREQYF.